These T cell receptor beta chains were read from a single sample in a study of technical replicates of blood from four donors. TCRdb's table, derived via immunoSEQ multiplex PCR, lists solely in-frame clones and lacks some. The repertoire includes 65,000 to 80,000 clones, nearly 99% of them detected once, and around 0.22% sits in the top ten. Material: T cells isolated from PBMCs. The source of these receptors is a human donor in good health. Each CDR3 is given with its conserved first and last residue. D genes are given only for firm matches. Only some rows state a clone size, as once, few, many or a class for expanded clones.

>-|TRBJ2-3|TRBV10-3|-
CAISESMGLSTDTQYF
TGTGCCATCAGTGAGTCCATGGGCCTAAGCACAGATACGCAGTATTTT
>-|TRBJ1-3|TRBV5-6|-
CASSSGYAAGNTIYF
TGTGCCAGCAGCTCAGGGTACGCGGCTGGAAACACCATATATTTT
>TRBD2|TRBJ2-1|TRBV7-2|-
CASSSTGTKKNEQFF
TGTGCCAGCAGCTCGACCGGGACTAAAAAGAATGAGCAGTTCTTC
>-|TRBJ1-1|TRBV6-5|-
CASSYSGENTEAFF
TGTGCCAGCAGTTACTCAGGGGAGAACACTGAAGCTTTCTTT
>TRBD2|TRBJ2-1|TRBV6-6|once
CASSYGGRGGNEQFF
TGTGCCAGCAGTTACGGCGGGAGGGGGGGCAATGAGCAGTTCTTC
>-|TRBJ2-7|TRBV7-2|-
CASSPTTSWPYEQYF
TGTGCCAGCAGCCCGACGACTAGTTGGCCCTACGAGCAGTACTTC
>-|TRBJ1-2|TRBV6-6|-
CAGTGTGGNYGYTF
TGTGCCGGCACGGGGACGGGAGGGAACTATGGCTACACCTTC
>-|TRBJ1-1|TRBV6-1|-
CAINWDKNTEAFF
TGTGCCATAAATTGGGACAAGAACACTGAAGCTTTCTTT
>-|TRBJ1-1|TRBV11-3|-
CASSLEYNSEAFF
TGTGCCAGCAGCTTAGAATATAACTCTGAAGCTTTCTTT
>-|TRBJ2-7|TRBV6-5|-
CATTVSGENSYEQYF
TGTGCCACCACTGTGTCCGGGGAAAACTCCTACGAGCAGTACTTC
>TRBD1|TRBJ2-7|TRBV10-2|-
CAADPGTGAYEQYF
TGCGCCGCAGACCCCGGGACAGGGGCCTACGAGCAGTACTTC
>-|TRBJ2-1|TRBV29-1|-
CSVFLGTYNEQFF
TGCAGCGTGTTCCTCGGGACCTACAATGAGCAGTTCTTC
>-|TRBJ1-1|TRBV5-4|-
CASSRGVNTEAFF
TGTGCCAGCAGCCGCGGGGTTAACACTGAAGCTTTCTTT
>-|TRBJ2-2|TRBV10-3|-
CAISAARPTGELFF
TGTGCCATCAGTGCCGCGCGGCCCACCGGGGAGCTGTTTTTT
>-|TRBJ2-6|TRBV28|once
CASSPAVLSGANVLTF
TGTGCCAGCAGCCCTGCAGTCCTCTCTGGGGCCAACGTCCTGACTTTC
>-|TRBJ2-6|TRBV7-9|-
CASSLESYRQSSGANVLTF
TGTGCCAGCAGCTTAGAGTCTTACAGGCAGAGCTCTGGGGCCAACGTCCTGACTTTC
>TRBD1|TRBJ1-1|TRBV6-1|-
CASRHGTGGTEAFF
TGTGCCAGCAGGCACGGGACAGGGGGCACTGAAGCTTTCTTT
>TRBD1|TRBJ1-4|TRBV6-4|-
CASSDPGQGDEKLFF
TGTGCCAGCAGTGACCCCGGACAGGGGGATGAAAAACTGTTTTTT
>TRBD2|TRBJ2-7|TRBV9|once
CASSVSGMTYEQYF
TGTGCCAGCAGCGTTAGCGGGATGACCTACGAGCAGTACTTC
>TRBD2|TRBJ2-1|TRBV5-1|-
CASSYSTSQFF
TGCGCCAGCAGCTATTCGACTAGCCAGTTCTTC
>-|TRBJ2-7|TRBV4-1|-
CASSQAGEQYF
TGCGCCAGCAGCCAAGCGGGCGAGCAGTACTTC
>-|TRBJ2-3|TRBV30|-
CAWSRADTQYF
TGTGCCTGGAGCAGGGCAGATACGCAGTATTTT
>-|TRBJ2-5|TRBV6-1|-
CASSEDSEETQYF
TGTGCCAGCAGTGAAGACAGTGAAGAGACCCAGTACTTC
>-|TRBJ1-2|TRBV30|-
CAWIGGIYYGYTF
TGTGCCTGGATCGGGGGAATATATTATGGCTACACCTTC
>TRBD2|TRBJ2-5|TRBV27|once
CASSWLADHQETQYF
TGTGCCAGCAGTTGGCTAGCGGACCACCAAGAGACCCAGTACTTC
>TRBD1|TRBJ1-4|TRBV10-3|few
CAISETGTGNEKLFF
TGTGCCATCAGCGAGACCGGGACAGGGAATGAAAAACTGTTTTTT
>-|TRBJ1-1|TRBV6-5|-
CASSYLGGLRAFF
TGTGCCAGCAGTTACCTCGGGGGACTGAGGGCTTTCTTT
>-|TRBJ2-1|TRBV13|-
CASSRERSYNEQFF
TGTGCCAGCAGCCGGGAACGCTCCTACAATGAGCAGTTCTTC
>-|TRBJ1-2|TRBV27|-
CASSLAGSSAVYGYTF
TGTGCCAGCAGTTTAGCAGGCTCCTCTGCCGTCTATGGCTACACCTTC
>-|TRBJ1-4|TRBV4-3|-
CASSPGQGSVEKLFF
TGCGCCAGCAGCCCAGGCCAGGGTTCGGTTGAAAAACTGTTTTTT
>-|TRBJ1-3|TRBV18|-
CASSPPNSRNTIYF
TGTGCCAGCTCACCACCGAACTCCAGAAACACCATATATTTT
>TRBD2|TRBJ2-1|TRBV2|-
CASFRTRQGEQFF
TGTGCCAGCTTCAGGACTAGGCAAGGTGAGCAGTTCTTC
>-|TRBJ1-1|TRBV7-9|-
CASSLAPGQPNTEAFF
TGTGCCAGCAGCTTAGCTCCGGGTCAGCCGAACACTGAAGCTTTCTTT
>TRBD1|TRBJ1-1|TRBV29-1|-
CSVRTWTGDTEAFF
TGCAGCGTTCGAACCTGGACAGGGGATACTGAAGCTTTCTTT
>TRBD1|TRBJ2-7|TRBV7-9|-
CASSYQGEATYEQYF
TGTGCCAGCAGCTACCAGGGGGAAGCTACCTACGAGCAGTACTTC
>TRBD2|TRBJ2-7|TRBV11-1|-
CASSLGLAGGPGSYEQYF
TGTGCCAGCAGCTTAGGACTAGCGGGAGGCCCAGGATCCTACGAGCAGTACTTC
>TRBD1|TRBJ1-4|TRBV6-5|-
CASSRDREREKLFF
TGTGCCAGCTCAAGAGACAGGGAAAGGGAAAAACTGTTTTTT
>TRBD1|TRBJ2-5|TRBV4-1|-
CASSPGQLLRETQYF
TGCGCCAGCAGCCCGGGACAGCTACTTCGGGAGACCCAGTACTTC
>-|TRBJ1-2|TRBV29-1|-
CSVEVEGSHGYTF
TGCAGCGTTGAAGTGGAGGGTTCTCATGGCTACACCTTC
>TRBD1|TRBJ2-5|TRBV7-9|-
CASRAGTGSETQYF
TGTGCCAGCAGGGCCGGGACAGGGTCAGAGACCCAGTACTTC
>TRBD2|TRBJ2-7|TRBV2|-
CASSEVGGRAAYEQYF
TGTGCCAGCAGTGAAGTCGGCGGGAGGGCCGCCTACGAGCAGTACTTC